This T cell receptor beta chain appears in the sequencing data of a study of blood T cell repertoires in COVID-19. Study-level background: Whether acute or convalescent, the COVID-19 samples came from the United States, Italy and Spain.

The data were produced by immunoSEQ multiplex PCR, yet TCRdb's version contains in-frame clones alone and is incomplete. Of 200,000 to 250,000 clones listed, more than 75% are singletons. Enrollees, 18 to 89 years old, lived in roughly 24 US areas. Clinical history as reported by participants underpinned cohort assignment. Germline V lookup: CDR1 SGHDT, CDR2 YYEEEE. J was trimmed by 2 bases and V by 4 bases; bases with no gene match: 9. The CDR3 has 15 residues. The source material was PBMCs or T cells enriched from blood (not recorded which). This receptor was obtained from a young man with acute COVID-19. The genes are TRBV5-6 and TRBJ2-7; 7 bases match TRBD1. CDR3 coding DNA: TGTGCCAGCAGCCCCGGACAGGTTCAGCCCTACGAGCAGTACTTC. Its protein product is CASSPGQVQPYEQYF.